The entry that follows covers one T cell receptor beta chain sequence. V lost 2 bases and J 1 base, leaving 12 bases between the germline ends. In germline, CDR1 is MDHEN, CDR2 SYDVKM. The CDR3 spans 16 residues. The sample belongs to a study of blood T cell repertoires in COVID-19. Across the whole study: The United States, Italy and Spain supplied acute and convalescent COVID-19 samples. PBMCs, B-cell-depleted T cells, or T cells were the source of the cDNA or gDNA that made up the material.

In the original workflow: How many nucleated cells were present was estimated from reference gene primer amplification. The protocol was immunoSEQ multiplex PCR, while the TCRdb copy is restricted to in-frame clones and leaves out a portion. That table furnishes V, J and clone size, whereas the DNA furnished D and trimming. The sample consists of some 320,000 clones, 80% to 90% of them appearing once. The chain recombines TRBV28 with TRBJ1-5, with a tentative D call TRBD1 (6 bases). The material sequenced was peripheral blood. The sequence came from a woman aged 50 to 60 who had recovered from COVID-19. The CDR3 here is CASSLLRGSSNQPQHF. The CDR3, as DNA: TGTGCCAGCAGTTTACTCAGGGGATCCAGCAATCAGCCCCAGCATTTT.